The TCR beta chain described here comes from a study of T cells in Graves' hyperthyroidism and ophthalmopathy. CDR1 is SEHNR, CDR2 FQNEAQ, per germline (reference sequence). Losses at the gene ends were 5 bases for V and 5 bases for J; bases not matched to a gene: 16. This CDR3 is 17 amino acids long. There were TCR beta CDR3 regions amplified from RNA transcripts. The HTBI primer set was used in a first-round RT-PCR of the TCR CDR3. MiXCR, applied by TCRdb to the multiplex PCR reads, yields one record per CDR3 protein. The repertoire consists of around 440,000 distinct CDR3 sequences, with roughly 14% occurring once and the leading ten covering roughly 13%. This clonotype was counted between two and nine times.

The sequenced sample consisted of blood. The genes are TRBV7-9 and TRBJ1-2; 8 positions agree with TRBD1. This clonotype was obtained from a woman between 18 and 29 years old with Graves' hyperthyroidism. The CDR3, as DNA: TGTGCCAGCAGCCTGGGGACAGGACCCCTGGACCGGTATGGCTACACCTTC. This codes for CASSLGTGPLDRYGYTF.